A selection of T cell receptor beta chains follows, all from one sample in a study of T cell responses to AZD1222 COVID-19 vaccine. The assay was immunoSEQ multiplex PCR, and TCRdb's table has in-frame clones only and misses some. The sample shows 100,000 to 140,000 clones, 87% of them seen only once. The material was peripheral blood, obtained 28 days after the second AZD1222 dose. These TCRs come from an adult who received the AZD1222 COVID-19 vaccine. Each CDR3 is given with its conserved first and last residue. D genes are given only for firm matches. Size is stated for part of the rows, as once, few or many counts, or as a class when the clone is expanded.

j_call clone_size d_call v_call cdr3_aa cdr3_nt
TRBJ2-7 - - TRBV3-1/TRBV3-2 CASSQVGEQYF TGTGCCAGCAGCCAAGTTGGCGAGCAGTACTTC
TRBJ2-2 - TRBD2 TRBV6-2/TRBV6-3 CASSPVIGGGYGTGELFF TGTGCCAGCAGCCCTGTGATAGGCGGGGGGTATGGCACCGGGGAGCTGTTTTTT
TRBJ2-1 - - TRBV2 CASKGYEQFF TGTGCCAGCAAGGGGTATGAGCAGTTCTTC
TRBJ1-2 - TRBD1 TRBV18 CASSPSGTGVYGYTF TGTGCCAGCTCACCATCCGGGACAGGGGTCTATGGCTACACCTTC
TRBJ2-7 - TRBD1 TRBV7-2 CASSFDRGSTYEQYF TGTGCCAGCAGCTTCGACAGGGGGTCCACCTACGAGCAGTACTTC
TRBJ1-2 - TRBD1 TRBV10-3 CATLPGQGAGGYTF TGTGCCACCTTGCCGGGACAGGGGGCAGGCGGCTACACCTTC
TRBJ2-7 - - TRBV7-2 CASSSQNIREQQYF TGTGCCAGCAGTTCCCAGAATATAAGGGAGCAGCAGTACTTC
TRBJ2-2 - TRBD1 TRBV2 CASGKDRDTGELFF TGTGCCAGCGGGAAGGACAGGGACACCGGGGAGCTGTTTTTT
TRBJ1-6 - TRBD1 TRBV2 CASRDSRQGDNSPLHF TGTGCCAGCAGAGACTCTCGACAGGGGGATAATTCACCCCTCCACTTT
TRBJ1-5 - - TRBV25-1 CASSESGTLQPQHF TGTGCCAGCAGTGAATCGGGCACCCTCCAGCCCCAGCATTTT
TRBJ2-7 - - TRBV6-5 CASSPGSFYEQYF TGTGCCAGCAGCCCCGGGTCTTTCTACGAGCAGTACTTC
TRBJ2-7 few TRBD2 TRBV5-6 CASSWGGGSYEQYF TGTGCCAGCAGCTGGGGGGGAGGATCCTACGAGCAGTACTTC
TRBJ1-2 few - TRBV30 CAWGDRRGYTF TGTGCCTGGGGAGACAGGAGGGGCTACACCTTC
TRBJ2-3 few - TRBV5-1 CASSFLQATPTDTQYF TGCGCCAGCAGCTTTTTACAGGCGACACCCACAGATACGCAGTATTTT
TRBJ2-7 - - TRBV14 CASSANRVGEQYF TGTGCCAGCAGCGCAAACAGGGTGGGAGAGCAGTACTTC
TRBJ2-7 - TRBD1 TRBV24-1 CATSDFRGGRYEQYF TGTGCCACCAGTGATTTTCGAGGGGGCAGGTACGAGCAGTACTTC